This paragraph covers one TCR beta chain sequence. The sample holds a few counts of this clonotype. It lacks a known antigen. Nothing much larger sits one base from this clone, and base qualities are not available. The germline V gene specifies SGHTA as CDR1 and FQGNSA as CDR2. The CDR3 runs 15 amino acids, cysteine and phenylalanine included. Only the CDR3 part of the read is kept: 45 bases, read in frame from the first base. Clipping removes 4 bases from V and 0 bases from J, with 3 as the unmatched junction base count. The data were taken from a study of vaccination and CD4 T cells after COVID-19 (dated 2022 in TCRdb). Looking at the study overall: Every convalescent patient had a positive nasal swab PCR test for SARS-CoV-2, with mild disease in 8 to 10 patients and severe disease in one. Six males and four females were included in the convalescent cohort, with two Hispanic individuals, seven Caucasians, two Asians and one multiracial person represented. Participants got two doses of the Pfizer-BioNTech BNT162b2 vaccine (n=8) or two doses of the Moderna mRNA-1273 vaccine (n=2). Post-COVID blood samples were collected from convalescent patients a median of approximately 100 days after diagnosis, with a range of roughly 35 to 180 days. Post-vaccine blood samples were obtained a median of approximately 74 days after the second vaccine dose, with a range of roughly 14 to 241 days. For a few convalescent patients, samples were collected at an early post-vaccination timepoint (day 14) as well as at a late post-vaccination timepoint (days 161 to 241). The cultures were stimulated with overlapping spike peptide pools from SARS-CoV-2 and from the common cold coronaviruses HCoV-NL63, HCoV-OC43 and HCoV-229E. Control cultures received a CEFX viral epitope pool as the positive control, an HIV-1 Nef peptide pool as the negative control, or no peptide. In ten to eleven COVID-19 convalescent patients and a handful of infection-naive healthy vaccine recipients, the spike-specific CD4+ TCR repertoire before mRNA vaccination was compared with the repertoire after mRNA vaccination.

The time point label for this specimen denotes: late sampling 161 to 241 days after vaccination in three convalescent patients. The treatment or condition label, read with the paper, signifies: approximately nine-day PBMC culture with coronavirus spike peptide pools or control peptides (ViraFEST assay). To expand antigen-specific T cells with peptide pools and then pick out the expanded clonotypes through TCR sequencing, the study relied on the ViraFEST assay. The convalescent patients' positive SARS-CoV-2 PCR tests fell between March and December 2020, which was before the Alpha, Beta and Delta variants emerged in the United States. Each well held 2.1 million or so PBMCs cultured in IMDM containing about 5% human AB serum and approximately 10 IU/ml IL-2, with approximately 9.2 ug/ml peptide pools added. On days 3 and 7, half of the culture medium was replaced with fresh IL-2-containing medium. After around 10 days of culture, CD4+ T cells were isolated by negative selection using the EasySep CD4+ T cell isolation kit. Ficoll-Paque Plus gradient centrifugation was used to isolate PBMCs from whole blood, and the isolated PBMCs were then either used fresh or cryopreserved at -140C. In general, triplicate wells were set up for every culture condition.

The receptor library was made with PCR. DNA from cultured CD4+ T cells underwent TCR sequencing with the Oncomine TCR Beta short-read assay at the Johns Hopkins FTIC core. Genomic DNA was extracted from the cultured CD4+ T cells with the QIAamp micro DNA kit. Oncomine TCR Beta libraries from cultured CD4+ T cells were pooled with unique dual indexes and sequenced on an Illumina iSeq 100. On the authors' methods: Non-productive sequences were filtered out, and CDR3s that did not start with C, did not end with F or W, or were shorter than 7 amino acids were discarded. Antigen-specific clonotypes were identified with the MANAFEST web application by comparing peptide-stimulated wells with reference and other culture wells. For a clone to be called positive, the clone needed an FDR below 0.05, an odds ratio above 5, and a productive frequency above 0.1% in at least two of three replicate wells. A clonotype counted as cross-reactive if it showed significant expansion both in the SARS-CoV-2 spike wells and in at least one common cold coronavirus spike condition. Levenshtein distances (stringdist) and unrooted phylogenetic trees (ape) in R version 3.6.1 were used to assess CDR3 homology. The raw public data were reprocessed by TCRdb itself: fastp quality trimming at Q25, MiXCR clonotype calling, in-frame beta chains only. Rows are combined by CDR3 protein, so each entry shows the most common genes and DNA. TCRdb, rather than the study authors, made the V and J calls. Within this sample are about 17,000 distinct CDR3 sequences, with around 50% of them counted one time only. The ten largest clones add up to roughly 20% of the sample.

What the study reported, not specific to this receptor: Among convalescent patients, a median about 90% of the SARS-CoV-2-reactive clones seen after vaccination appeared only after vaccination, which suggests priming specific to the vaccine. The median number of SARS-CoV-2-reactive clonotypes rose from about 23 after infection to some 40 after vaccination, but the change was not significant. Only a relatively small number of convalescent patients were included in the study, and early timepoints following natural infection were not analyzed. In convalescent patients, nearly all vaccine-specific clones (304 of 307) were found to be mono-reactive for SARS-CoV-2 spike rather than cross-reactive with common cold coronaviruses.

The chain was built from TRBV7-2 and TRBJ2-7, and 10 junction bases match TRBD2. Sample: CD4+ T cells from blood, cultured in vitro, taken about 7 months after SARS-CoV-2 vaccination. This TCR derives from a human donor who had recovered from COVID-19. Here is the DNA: TGTGCCAGCAGCTATGTAGCGGGGGGCTCCTACGAGCAGTACTTC. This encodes CASSYVAGGSYEQYF.